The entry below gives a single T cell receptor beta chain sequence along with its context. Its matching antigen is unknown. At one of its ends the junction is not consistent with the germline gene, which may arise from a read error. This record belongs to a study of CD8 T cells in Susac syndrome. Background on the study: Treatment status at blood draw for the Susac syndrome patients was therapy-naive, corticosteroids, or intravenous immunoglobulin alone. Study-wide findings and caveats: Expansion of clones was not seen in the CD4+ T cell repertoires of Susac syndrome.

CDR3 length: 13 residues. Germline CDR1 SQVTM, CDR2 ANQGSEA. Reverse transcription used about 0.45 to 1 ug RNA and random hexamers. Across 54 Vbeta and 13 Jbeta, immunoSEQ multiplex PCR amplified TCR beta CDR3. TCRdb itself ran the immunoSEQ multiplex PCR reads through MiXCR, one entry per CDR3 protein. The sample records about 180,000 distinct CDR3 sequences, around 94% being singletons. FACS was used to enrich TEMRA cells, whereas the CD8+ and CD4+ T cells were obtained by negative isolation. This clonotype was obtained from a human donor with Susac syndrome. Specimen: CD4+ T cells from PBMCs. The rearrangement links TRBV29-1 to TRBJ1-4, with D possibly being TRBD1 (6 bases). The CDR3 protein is CSVAGVTNEKLLF. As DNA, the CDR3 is TGCAGCGTAGCAGGGGTTACTAATGAAAAACTGCTTTTT.